These 30 T cell receptor beta chains originate from one sample sequenced in a study of OX40 agonist ivuxolimab in advanced cancers. Repertoires were generated with immunoSEQ multiplex PCR, while TCRdb's copy carries only in-frame clones and drops some. The sample lists over 45,000 clones, roughly 80% occurring once. The specimen was CD4+ or CD8+ T cells sorted from blood, collected in a trial of the OX40 agonist ivuxolimab. The receptors here all came from an adult with an advanced solid tumor such as melanoma, head and neck, liver or kidney cancer.

The genes are TRBV2 and TRBJ2-2; D remains unclear. Per the germline V gene, CDR1 is SNHLY and CDR2 is FYNNEI. The CDR3 sequence is 13 residues long. Deletions cut 3 bases from V and 9 bases from J, with 11 bases between. CDR3 sequence (DNA): TGTGCCAGCAGTGACCGGTTTGGCCGGGAGCTGTTTTTT. It yields the protein CASSDRFGRELFF.

The chain employs TRBV7-8 and TRBJ1-5; a possible D gene is TRBD1 (5 bases). Germline CDR1 reads SGHVS; CDR2 reads FQNEAQ. V dropped 5 bases and J dropped 4 bases, with 9 bases sitting between them. The CDR3 has 13 amino acids. The CDR3 is CASSRGGNQPQHF. The CDR3 region has the DNA TGTGCCAGCAGCCGTGGGGGGAATCAGCCCCAGCATTTT.

The V and J genes are TRBV6-6 and TRBJ2-1, with 9 nucleotides matching TRBD2. The germline V gene has CDR1 MNHNY and CDR2 SVGAGI (reference sequence). V dropped 6 bases and J dropped 3; count of bases not matched to a gene: 6. The CDR3 runs to 15 residues. CDR3: CASRNGGGVYNEQFF. The CDR3 DNA sequence: TGTGCCAGCAGGAATGGCGGGGGGGTCTACAATGAGCAGTTCTTC.

The genes are TRBV28 and TRBJ1-3; 10 nucleotides match TRBD1. Germline lookup yields CDR1 MDHEN and CDR2 SYDVKM. This CDR3 spans 17 amino acids. Trimming cost V 4 bases and J 0 bases; bases outside gene matches: 6. The CDR3, as DNA: TGTGCCAGCAGTTGGGGGACAGGGGCGATCTCTGGAAACACCATATATTTT. Protein sequence: CASSWGTGAISGNTIYF.

V and J are TRBV27 and TRBJ2-1, with 9 bases that match TRBD1. Germline V gives CDR1 MNHEY, CDR2 SMNVEV (reference sequence). This CDR3 contains 14 residues. V trimming: 6 bases; J trimming: 7 bases; junction bases outside the gene matches: 7. This CDR3 is CASSRDRANNEQFF. The CDR3, as DNA: TGTGCCAGCAGCCGGGACAGGGCAAATAATGAGCAGTTCTTC.

The chain couples TRBV5-4 to TRBJ1-2, with 8 bases identical to TRBD1. CDR3 length: 16 residues. Germline assignment: CDR1 SGHNT and CDR2 YYREEE (reference sequence). V was clipped by 4 bases and J by 6 bases; unmatched bases: 14. Here the CDR3 reads CASSRIIVGTGHGYTF. As DNA, the CDR3 is TGTGCCAGCAGCCGGATAATAGTCGGGACAGGCCATGGCTACACCTTC.

The rearrangement joins TRBV28 to TRBJ1-2; 8 bases are shared with TRBD1. The CDR3 runs to 14 residues. Trimming took 6 bases from V and 3 from J; bases not matched to a gene: 6. The V gene's germline CDR1 is MDHEN and CDR2 SYDVKM. As DNA, the CDR3 is TGTGCCAGCAGCTGGACAGGGTCGCACTATGGCTACACCTTC. Translation gives CASSWTGSHYGYTF.

The genes are TRBV19 and TRBJ1-2; D uncertain. The germline V gene has CDR1 LNHDA and CDR2 SQIVND (reference sequence). V gave up 6 bases and J gave up 4 bases, with 9 bases separating them. The CDR3 has 12 residues. DNA of the CDR3: TGTGCCAGTAGCCAAGACCCCTATGGCTACACCTTC. It specifies CASSQDPYGYTF.

The V gene is TRBV19, the J gene TRBJ2-1; maybe TRBD1 (7 bases). V dropped 8 bases and J dropped 3 bases, with 14 bases sitting between them. Germline V CDR1 and CDR2: LNHDA, SQIVND (reference sequence). The CDR3 length is 14 residues. This chain's CDR3 is CASRTGGVYNEQFF. CDR3 in DNA: TGTGCCAGTCGGACAGGCGGGGTCTACAATGAGCAGTTCTTC.

This chain joins TRBV18 and TRBJ2-7, with 7 bases aligning to TRBD1. The V segment lost 6 bases and the J segment 4 bases; nucleotides outside the gene matches: 3. The CDR3 totals 12 residues. Germline V gene data show CDR1 as KGHSH and CDR2 as LQKENI. The CDR3 DNA reads as TGTGCCAGCTCCCTGGGACAGTACGAGCAGTACTTC. This translates into CASSLGQYEQYF.

This clone was observed a single time. The gene calls are TRBV7-2 and TRBJ2-1, with a tentative D call TRBD2 (5 bases). The CDR3 has 12 residues. Germline lookup yields CDR1 SGHTA and CDR2 FQGNSA. V dropped 5 bases and J dropped 7 bases, with 9 bases sitting between them. The CDR3 coding sequence is TGTGCCAGCAGCACCACTAGGAATGAGCAGTTCTTC. Residues: CASSTTRNEQFF.

The rearrangement joins TRBV5-1 to TRBJ2-2; D is possibly TRBD2 (6 bases). Deletions cut 0 bases from V and 0 bases from J, with 9 bases between. The CDR3 spans 16 residues. Germline loops: CDR1 SGHRS, CDR2 YFSETQ. Here the CDR3 reads CASSLEGGANTGELFF. The CDR3, as DNA: TGCGCCAGCAGCTTGGAGGGCGGGGCGAACACCGGGGAGCTGTTTTTT. Using reference TRBV5-1 and TRBJ2-2 for the parts outside the CDR3, the full variable domain is KAGVTQTPRYLIKTRGQQVTLSCSPISGHRSVSWYQQTPGQGLQFLFEYFSETQRNKGNFPGRFSGRQFSNSRSEMNVSTLELGDSALYLCASSLEGGANTGELFFGEGSRLTVL.

This chain connects TRBV19 to TRBJ2-2; D tentatively reads TRBD1 or TRBD2 (6 bases each). Germline values: CDR1 LNHDA, CDR2 SQIVND (reference sequence). This CDR3 has 14 amino acids. V lost 3 bases, J lost 9 bases, and 14 bases lay in between. CDR3 protein: CASSMVGGPRELFF. CDR3 coding DNA: TGTGCCAGTAGTATGGTAGGGGGGCCCCGGGAGCTGTTTTTT.

The CDR3 region has the DNA TGTGCCAGCAGCTTAGGGGGAGGGGGCGAAAAGACCCAGTACTTC. Protein: CASSLGGGGEKTQYF. The V gene is TRBV7-2, the J gene TRBJ2-5; D tentatively reads TRBD1 or TRBD2 (7 bases each). Trimming pared 1 base from V and 6 bases from J, leaving 15 bases between. Per the germline V gene, CDR1 is SGHTA and CDR2 is FQGNSA. The CDR3 totals 15 residues.

The CDR3 DNA sequence: TGTGCCAGCAGTTACTCGATAAGGGACAGGGGGTATGCTTTCTTT. The encoded protein is CASSYSIRDRGYAFF. The rearrangement uses TRBV6-6 and TRBJ1-1; 11 bases map to TRBD1. The trim removed 0 bases at V and 11 bases at J, leaving 8 bases unmatched. The CDR3 loop spans 15 amino acids. In germline, CDR1 is MNHNY, CDR2 SVGAGI (reference sequence).

The chain uses TRBV25-1 and TRBJ1-1; D remains ambiguous. The V gene lost 8 bases and the J gene lost 1 base, with 11 bases spanning the gap. Per the germline V gene, CDR1 is MGHDK and CDR2 is SYGVNS. This CDR3 has 13 amino acids. CDR3 region: CASGKTANTEAFF. As DNA, the CDR3 is TGTGCCAGCGGGAAGACGGCGAACACTGAAGCTTTCTTT.

The V call is TRBV21-1, the J call TRBJ1-2. TRBV21-1 is recorded as a pseudogene. CDR3 length: 14 residues. The DNA of the CDR3 is TGTGCCAGCCTTAACCGAGGTTCCAAGTATGGCTACACCTTC. Translating it yields CASLNRGSKYGYTF.

This clone was recorded only once. The genes are TRBV2 and TRBJ2-7; D is unresolved. The ends were cut back, 1 base at V and 5 bases at J, with 15 bases in the middle. The CDR3 runs 15 residues. Germline-derived CDR1 and CDR2 are SNHLY and FYNNEI. DNA of the CDR3: TGTGCCAGCAGTGAAGTGGATTTCGGGTTCCACGAGCAGTACTTC. Protein product: CASSEVDFGFHEQYF.

This clone was seen once. The chain has TRBV19 and TRBJ1-1; D is uncertain. V shed 1 base and J shed 1 base, with 7 bases lying between them. In germline, CDR1 is LNHDA, CDR2 SQIVND (reference sequence). There are 14 residues in the CDR3. The chain's CDR3 is CASSIGTENTEAFF. The CDR3 DNA follows: TGTGCCAGTAGTATAGGGACGGAGAACACTGAAGCTTTCTTT.

CDR3: CASTPKEAQTQYF. CDR3 DNA sequence: TGTGCCAGCACCCCTAAAGAGGCACAGACCCAGTACTTC. The chain links TRBV21-1 to TRBJ2-5; the DNA was not used to check the table's D call, TRBD2. TRBV21-1 is annotated as a pseudogene. The CDR3 is 13 residues long.

The V gene is TRBV5-1, the J gene TRBJ2-3; 7 bases are a match to TRBD2. This CDR3 region has 12 residues. V lost 4 bases and J lost 6; bases outside the gene matches: 2. Germline V gene data show CDR1 as SGHRS and CDR2 as YFSETQ. The CDR3 here is CASSRGEDTQYF. The DNA of the CDR3 is TGCGCCAGCAGCCGGGGGGAGGATACGCAGTATTTT.

This clone was seen a single time. The chain has TRBV15 and TRBJ2-1; maybe TRBD1 (6 bases). The CDR3 contains 13 residues. V was trimmed by 5 bases and J by 8 bases, leaving 13 bases between them. Germline CDR1 and CDR2: LNHNV and YYDKDF (reference sequence). CDR3 sequence (DNA): TGTGCCACCAGCTTCGACGAGGGGGATGAGCAGTTCTTC. Protein product: CATSFDEGDEQFF.

In the case of this clone: In the same sample, other DNA sequences code for this CDR3. This chain links TRBV6-5 with TRBJ1-1; D call uncertain. Trimming took 5 bases from V and 6 from J, leaving 19 bases between them. The CDR3 is 15 amino acids. Germline V gives CDR1 MNHEY, CDR2 SVGAGI. CDR3 region: CASSPAFQVTPEAFF. Here the CDR3 DNA reads TGTGCCAGCAGTCCTGCCTTCCAGGTTACCCCTGAAGCTTTCTTT.

V and J are TRBV5-1 and TRBJ2-5; the D gene is possibly TRBD1 (6 bases). Trimming shortened V by 4 bases and J by 4 bases, and 14 bases separated the two germline ends. The CDR3 length is 14 residues. Germline V gene sequence: CDR1 SGHRS, CDR2 YFSETQ. The CDR3 coding sequence is TGCGCCAGCAGCGATATGGGGGCGGGAGAGACCCAGTACTTC. Translating gives CASSDMGAGETQYF.

This chain connects TRBV4-1 to TRBJ2-3; D remains unclear. The CDR3 loop spans 15 amino acids. The V gene's germline CDR1 is MGHRA and CDR2 YSYEKL. The V gene lost 4 bases and the J gene lost 2 bases, with 13 bases spanning the gap. The DNA of the CDR3 is TGCGCCAGCAGCCCTAACAGTTTTTTCACAGATACGCAGTATTTT. Protein product: CASSPNSFFTDTQYF.

Details on this clone: Germline and junction disagree at one end, which may indicate a read error. The V and J genes are TRBV18 and TRBJ1-2, with D unresolved. The CDR3 loop spans 15 amino acids. Per germline, CDR1 KGHSH and CDR2 LQKENI. The CDR3 protein is CASSPVPDTNYGYIF. The CDR3 coding sequence is TGTGCCAGCTCACCAGTTCCGGATACTAACTATGGCTACATCTTC.

The J gene is TRBJ2-5, the V gene TRBV2; 11 bases align to TRBD1. The J call may be mistaken, given a closer DNA end match to TRBJ2-7. CDR1 and CDR2 (germline): SNHLY, FYNNEI. The CDR3 is 15 amino acids. CDR3 in DNA: TGTGCCAGCAGTGAAGTGAGGACAGGGGGCGCCGAGCAGTACTTC. This sequence encodes CASSEVRTGGAEQYF.

J is TRBJ1-4 and V is TRBV6-5; D remains ambiguous. There are 11 residues in the CDR3. V lost 5 bases and J 7 bases, leaving 5 bases between the germline ends. Germline loops: CDR1 MNHEY, CDR2 SVGAGI. CDR3 nucleotides: TGTGCCAGCAGTCGAGGTGAAAAACTGTTTTTT. It yields the protein CASSRGEKLFF.

This sequence joins TRBV18 and TRBJ1-5, with D perhaps matching TRBD1 (5 bases). V lost 7 bases to trimming and J lost 5 bases, with 9 bases between them. The CDR3 spans 12 residues. Germline lookup yields CDR1 KGHSH and CDR2 LQKENI. This chain's CDR3 is CASWQGHQPQHF. The CDR3 nucleotides are TGTGCCAGCTGGCAGGGACATCAGCCCCAGCATTTT.

The rearrangement links TRBV7-2 to TRBJ2-1; TRBD2 agrees at 10 bases. This CDR3 has 15 residues. V trimming: 5 bases; J trimming: 3 bases; junction bases outside the gene matches: 4. Germline CDR1 SGHTA, CDR2 FQGNSA. The CDR3 DNA sequence: TGTGCCAGCAGCAATCGACTAGCGGGCTACAATGAGCAGTTCTTC. It is translated as CASSNRLAGYNEQFF.